What follows are 18 T cell receptor beta chains derived from one specimen sequenced in a study of blood T cells in healthy people across ages. Through a sample-barcoded 5' primer and a J-beta primer mix, a second PCR was run for about 6 to 11 cycles. TCRdb called the 5' RACE reads again in MiXCR, with one record for every CDR3 protein. Of 700,000 or so distinct CDR3 sequences in the sample, roughly 41% were seen once. Sequenced sample: blood. The source of these receptors is a man aged 80 or over in good health.

This clonotype was seen at least ten times. The chain carries TRBV7-9 and TRBJ1-5, with 9 bases aligning to TRBD1. The CDR3 has 17 amino acids. Germline V CDR1 and CDR2: SEHNR, FQNEAQ (reference sequence). V was clipped by 8 bases and J by 2 bases; unmatched bases: 13. CDR3 loop: CASSGTGTLVGNQPQHF. The CDR3 bases are TGTGCCAGCTCCGGGACAGGGACTCTGGTGGGCAATCAGCCCCAGCATTTT.

The chain joins TRBV11-2 to TRBJ2-3; 7 bases agree with TRBD1. After removal of 6 bases from V and 8 bases from J, the junction contained 11 bases not matched to a gene. CDR3 length equals 14 residues. Germline values: CDR1 SGHAT, CDR2 FQNNGV. CDR3 loop: CASRSRQGAATQYF. CDR3 DNA: TGTGCCAGCAGATCTAGACAGGGAGCTGCTACGCAGTATTTT.

There are a few counts of this clonotype. This chain uses TRBV6-2 or TRBV6-3 with TRBJ1-1; 7 bases are shared with TRBD1. V lost 7 bases and J lost 2; bases outside the gene matches: 10. The germline CDR1 and CDR2 sequences are MNHEY and SVGEGT. The CDR3 is made up of 15 amino acids. The CDR3 is CASTYRQGRNTEAFF. CDR3 DNA: TGTGCCAGCACCTACCGACAGGGTCGTAACACTGAAGCTTTCTTT.

The chain combines TRBV20-1 with TRBJ2-1; 9 nucleotides agree with TRBD1. With 3 bases clipped from V and 1 base from J, the junction kept 7 bases outside the gene matches. This CDR3 is built from 16 residues. Germline loops: CDR1 DFQATT, CDR2 SNEGSKA (reference sequence). CDR3 protein: CSASGDRVKSYNEQFF. Written as DNA, the CDR3 is TGCAGTGCTAGCGGGGACAGGGTCAAATCCTACAATGAGCAGTTCTTC.

This chain uses TRBV18 with TRBJ2-3; the match to TRBD2 covers 11 bases. With 3 bases clipped from V and 2 bases from J, the junction kept 4 bases outside the gene matches. Germline V gene sequence: CDR1 KGHSH, CDR2 LQKENI. The CDR3 has 16 amino acids. CDR3 coding DNA: TGTGCCAGCTCACCCGGGACTAGCGGTTACACAGATACGCAGTATTTT. Protein sequence: CASSPGTSGYTDTQYF.

This clonotype has only a few counts. DNA of the CDR3: TGTGCCAGCTTGGCCCAAACGGGACAGGGCTACAATGAGCAGTACTTC. Protein sequence: CASLAQTGQGYNEQYF. This chain connects TRBV6-5 to TRBJ2-1, with 9 bases fitting TRBD1. The closer fit of TRBJ2-7 to the DNA end suggests the J call may be wrong. CDR1 and CDR2 (germline): MNHEY, SVGAGI. This CDR3 has 16 amino acids.

At least ten counts were recorded for this clonotype. The J gene is TRBJ2-3, the V gene TRBV5-1; 9 nucleotides agree with TRBD1. CDR3 size: 16 residues. Germline CDR1 and CDR2: SGHRS and YFSETQ. V was clipped by 5 bases and J by 0 bases; unmatched bases: 7. CDR3 loop: CASSPPGQGSTDTQYF. CDR3 sequence (DNA): TGCGCCAGCAGTCCCCCGGGACAGGGAAGCACAGATACGCAGTATTTT.

The rearrangement joins TRBV20-1 to TRBJ1-6, with a weak D call TRBD1 (5 bases). CDR3 size: 14 residues. The V end lost 7 bases, the J end lost 6 bases, and 16 bases lay between the germline ends. Germline CDR1 and CDR2: DFQATT and SNEGSKA (reference sequence). The CDR3 reads CSGQQGERNSPLHF. The CDR3 nucleotides read TGCAGTGGGCAGCAGGGAGAACGTAATTCACCCCTCCACTTT.

The J gene is TRBJ1-2, the V gene TRBV2, with TRBD1 matching 8 bases. J lost 6 bases, V lost 7 bases, and 13 bases had no gene match. The CDR3 consists of 15 residues. Germline assignment: CDR1 SNHLY and CDR2 FYNNEI. The CDR3 reads CASKTSERTGNGYTF. CDR3 in DNA: TGTGCCAGCAAGACCAGCGAAAGGACAGGGAATGGCTACACCTTC.

This clonotype was seen many times. V usage is TRBV3-1 and J usage is TRBJ2-5; the D gene is possibly TRBD2 (6 bases). The CDR3 is 12 amino acids. Germline loops: CDR1 LGHDT, CDR2 YNNKEL (reference sequence). Trimming removed 5 bases from V and 5 bases from J, with 9 bases in between. CDR3 bases: TGTGCCAGCAGCTCGGGGGTTGAGACCCAGTACTTC. Translation: CASSSGVETQYF.

In its sample, this clonotype was seen a few times. The chain couples TRBV4-3 to TRBJ2-7, with D possibly being TRBD1 (6 bases). The CDR3 extends over 15 amino acids. Germline V lookup: CDR1 LGHNA, CDR2 YSLEER. Trimming took 4 bases from V and 4 from J, leaving 17 bases between them. The CDR3 is CASSRGTLQGYEQYF. CDR3 nucleotides: TGCGCCAGCAGCCGAGGGACCCTACAGGGTTACGAGCAGTACTTC.

The genes are TRBV7-2 and TRBJ2-6, with D possibly matching TRBD1 (6 bases). Germline V gives CDR1 SGHTA, CDR2 FQGNSA. V was pared by 5 bases and J by 0 bases, with 14 bases between. The CDR3 extends over 17 amino acids. The CDR3 loop is CASSQGQILSGANVLTF. In nucleotides, the CDR3 is TGTGCCAGCAGCCAGGGACAAATCCTCTCTGGGGCCAACGTCCTGACTTTC.

This clonotype was observed once. The chain uses TRBV10-2 and TRBJ2-5; no firm D call. CDR1 is WSHSY and CDR2 is SAAADI in the germline V gene. CDR3 length: 14 residues. V lost 0 bases to trimming and J lost 0 bases, with 5 bases between them. The CDR3 region is CASSESGYQETQYF. The CDR3 bases are TGCGCCAGCAGTGAGTCAGGCTACCAAGAGACCCAGTACTTC.

The chain combines TRBV4-1 with TRBJ2-7; either TRBD1 or TRBD2 may supply D (5 bases each). The CDR3 runs 15 residues. CDR1 is MGHRA and CDR2 is YSYEKL in the germline V gene. V was pared by 0 bases and J by 0 bases, with 9 bases between. CDR3 sequence (DNA): TGCGCCAGCAGCCAAGAGGACACTAGCTCCTACGAGCAGTACTTC. Its translation: CASSQEDTSSYEQYF.

The rearrangement joins TRBV20-1 to TRBJ2-5, with unresolved D. Germline CDR1 DFQATT, CDR2 SNEGSKA (reference sequence). V was cut by 6 bases and J by 5 bases, with 7 bases left in between. The CDR3 contains 10 residues. The CDR3 DNA reads TGCAGTGCACCCCTTGAGACCCAGTACTTC. It translates to CSAPLETQYF.

This clonotype was seen at least ten times. The chain couples TRBV4-3 to TRBJ2-6; 8 nucleotides match TRBD1. The CDR3 totals 17 residues. In germline, CDR1 is LGHNA, CDR2 YSLEER. V trimming: 3 bases; J trimming: 2 bases; junction bases outside the gene matches: 6. This CDR3 reads CASSQTGVLTGANVLTF. CDR3 bases: TGCGCCAGCAGCCAGACAGGGGTTCTAACTGGGGCCAACGTCCTGACTTTC.

J is TRBJ1-2 and V is TRBV20-1, with D perhaps matching TRBD1 (6 bases). The CDR3 length is 16 residues. V was trimmed by 0 bases and J by 0 bases, leaving 14 bases between them. Germline V gene sequence: CDR1 DFQATT, CDR2 SNEGSKA (reference sequence). CDR3 bases: TGCAGTGCTAGAGACACCGGGACACCAGCTAACTATGGCTACACCTTC. Protein product: CSARDTGTPANYGYTF.

V and J are TRBV12-3 or TRBV12-4 and TRBJ2-3, with D maybe TRBD2 (7 bases). CDR3 length: 18 residues. Trimming removed 6 bases from V and 0 bases from J, with 22 bases in between. CDR3 sequence (DNA): TGTGCCAGCAGCCGTGGCGGGGGTGGGCAGGGGAGCACAGATACGCAGTATTTT. This sequence encodes CASSRGGGGQGSTDTQYF.